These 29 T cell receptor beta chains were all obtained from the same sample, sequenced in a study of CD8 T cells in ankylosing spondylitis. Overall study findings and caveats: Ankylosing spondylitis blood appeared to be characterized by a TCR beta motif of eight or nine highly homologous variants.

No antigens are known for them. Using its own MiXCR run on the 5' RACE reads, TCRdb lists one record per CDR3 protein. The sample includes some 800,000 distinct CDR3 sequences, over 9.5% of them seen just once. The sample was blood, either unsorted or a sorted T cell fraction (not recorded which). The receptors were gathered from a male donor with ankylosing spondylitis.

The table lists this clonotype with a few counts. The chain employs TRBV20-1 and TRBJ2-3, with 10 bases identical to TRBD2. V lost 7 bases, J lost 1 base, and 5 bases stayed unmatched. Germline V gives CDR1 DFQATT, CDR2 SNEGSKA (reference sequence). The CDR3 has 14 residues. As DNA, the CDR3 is TGCAGTGTTGAGCGGGAGGGCCGCACAGATACGCAGTATTTT. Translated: CSVEREGRTDTQYF.

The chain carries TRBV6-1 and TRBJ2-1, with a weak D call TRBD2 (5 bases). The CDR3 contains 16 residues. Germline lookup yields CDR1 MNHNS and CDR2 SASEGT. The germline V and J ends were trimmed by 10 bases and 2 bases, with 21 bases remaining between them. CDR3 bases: TGTGCCACCGCTAGCTTCTTGCGAAGAGCCTACAATGAGCAGTTCTTC. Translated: CATASFLRRAYNEQFF.

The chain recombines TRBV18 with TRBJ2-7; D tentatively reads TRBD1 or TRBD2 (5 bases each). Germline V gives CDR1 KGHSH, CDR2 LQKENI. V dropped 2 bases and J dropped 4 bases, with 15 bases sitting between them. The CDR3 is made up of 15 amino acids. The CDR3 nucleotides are TGTGCCAGCTCACCAGTGCCCGGGGCGGTATACGAGCAGTACTTC. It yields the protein CASSPVPGAVYEQYF.

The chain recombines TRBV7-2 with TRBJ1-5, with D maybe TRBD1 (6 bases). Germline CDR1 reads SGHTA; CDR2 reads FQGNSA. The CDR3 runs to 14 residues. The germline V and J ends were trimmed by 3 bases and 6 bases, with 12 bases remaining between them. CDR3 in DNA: TGTGCCAGCAGCTTCAACGGGGGCAGTCAGCCCCAGCATTTT. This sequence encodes CASSFNGGSQPQHF. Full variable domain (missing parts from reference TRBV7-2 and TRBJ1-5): GAGVSQSPSNKVTEKGKDVELRCDPISGHTALYWYRQSLGQGLEFLIYFQGNSAPDKSGLPSDRFSAERTGGSVSTLTIQRTQQEDSAVYLCASSFNGGSQPQHFGDGTRLSIL.

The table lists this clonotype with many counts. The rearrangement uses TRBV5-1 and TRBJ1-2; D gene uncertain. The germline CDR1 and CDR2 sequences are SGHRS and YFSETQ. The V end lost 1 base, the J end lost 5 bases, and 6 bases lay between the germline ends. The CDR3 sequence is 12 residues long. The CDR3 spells CASSLNSYGYTF. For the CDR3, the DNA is TGCGCCAGCAGCTTGAATTCTTATGGCTACACCTTC.

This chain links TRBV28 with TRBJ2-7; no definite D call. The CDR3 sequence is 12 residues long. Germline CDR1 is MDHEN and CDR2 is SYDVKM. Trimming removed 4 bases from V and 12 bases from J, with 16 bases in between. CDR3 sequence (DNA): TGTGCCAGCAGTTCTGGTGGGAAAAGCCCGTACTTC. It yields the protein CASSSGGKSPYF.

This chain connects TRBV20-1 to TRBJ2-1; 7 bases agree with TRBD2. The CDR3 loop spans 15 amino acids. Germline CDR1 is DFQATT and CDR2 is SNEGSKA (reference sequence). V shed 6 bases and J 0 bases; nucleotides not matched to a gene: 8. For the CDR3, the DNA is TGCAGTGCCAGAAGGCGGGGGAGCTCCTACAATGAGCAGTTCTTC. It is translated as CSARRRGSSYNEQFF.

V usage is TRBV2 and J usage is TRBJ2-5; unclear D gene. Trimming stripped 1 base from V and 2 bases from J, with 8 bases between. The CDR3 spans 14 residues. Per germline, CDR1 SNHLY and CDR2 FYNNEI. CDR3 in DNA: TGTGCCAGCAGTGAAGGATGGGATCAAGAGACCCAGTACTTC. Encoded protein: CASSEGWDQETQYF.

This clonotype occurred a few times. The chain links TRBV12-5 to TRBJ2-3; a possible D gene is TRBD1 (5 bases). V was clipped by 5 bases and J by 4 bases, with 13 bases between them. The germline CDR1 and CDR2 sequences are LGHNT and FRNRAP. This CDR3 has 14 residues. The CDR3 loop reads CASGQGHEADTQYF. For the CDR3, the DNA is TGTGCTAGTGGTCAGGGTCATGAAGCAGATACGCAGTATTTT.

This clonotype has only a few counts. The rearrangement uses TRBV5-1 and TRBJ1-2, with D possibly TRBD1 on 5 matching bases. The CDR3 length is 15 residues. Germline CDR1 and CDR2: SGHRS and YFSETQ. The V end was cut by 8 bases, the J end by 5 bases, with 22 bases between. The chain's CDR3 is CASTRTRGGLYGYTF. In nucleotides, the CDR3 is TGCGCCAGTACTCGCACGAGGGGTGGGTTGTATGGCTACACCTTC.

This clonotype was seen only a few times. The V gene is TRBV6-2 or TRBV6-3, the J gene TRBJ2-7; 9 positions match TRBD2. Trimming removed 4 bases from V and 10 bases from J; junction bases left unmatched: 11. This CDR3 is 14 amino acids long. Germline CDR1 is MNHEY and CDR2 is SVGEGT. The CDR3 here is CASSWLSGSYGQYF. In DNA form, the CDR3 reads TGTGCCAGCAGTTGGCTTAGCGGGAGCTACGGACAGTACTTC.

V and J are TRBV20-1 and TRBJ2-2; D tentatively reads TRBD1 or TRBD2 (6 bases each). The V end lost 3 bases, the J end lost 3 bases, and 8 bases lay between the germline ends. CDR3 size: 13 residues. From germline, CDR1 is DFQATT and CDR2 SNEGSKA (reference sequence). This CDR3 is CSARRGDTGELFF. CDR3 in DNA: TGCAGTGCTAGGAGGGGGGACACCGGGGAGCTGTTTTTT.

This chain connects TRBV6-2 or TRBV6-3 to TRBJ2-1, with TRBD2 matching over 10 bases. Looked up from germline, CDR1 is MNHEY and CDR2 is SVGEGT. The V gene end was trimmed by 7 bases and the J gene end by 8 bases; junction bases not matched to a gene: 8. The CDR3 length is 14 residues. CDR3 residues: CASKPGLANDEQFF. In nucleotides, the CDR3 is TGTGCCAGCAAGCCGGGACTAGCGAACGATGAGCAGTTCTTC.

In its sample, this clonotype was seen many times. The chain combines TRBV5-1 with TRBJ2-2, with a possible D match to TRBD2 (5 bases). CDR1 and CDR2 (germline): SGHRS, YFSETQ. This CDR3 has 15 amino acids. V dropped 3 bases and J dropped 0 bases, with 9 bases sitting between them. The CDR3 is CASSSGLTNTGELFF. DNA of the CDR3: TGCGCCAGCAGCTCCGGACTGACGAACACCGGGGAGCTGTTTTTT. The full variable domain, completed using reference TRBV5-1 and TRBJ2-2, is KAGVTQTPRYLIKTRGQQVTLSCSPISGHRSVSWYQQTPGQGLQFLFEYFSETQRNKGNFPGRFSGRQFSNSRSEMNVSTLELGDSALYLCASSSGLTNTGELFFGEGSRLTVL.

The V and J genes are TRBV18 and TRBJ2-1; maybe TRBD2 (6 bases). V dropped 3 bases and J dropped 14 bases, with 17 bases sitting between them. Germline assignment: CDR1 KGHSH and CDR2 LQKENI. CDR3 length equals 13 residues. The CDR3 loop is CASSPVVGDWEFF. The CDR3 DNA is TGTGCCAGCTCACCTGTCGTGGGGGACTGGGAGTTCTTC. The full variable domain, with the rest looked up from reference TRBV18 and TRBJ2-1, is NAGVMQNPRHLVRRRGQEARLRCSPMKGHSHVYWYRQLPEEGLKFMVYLQKENIIDESGMPKERFSAEFPKEGPSILRIQQVVRGDSAAYFCASSPVVGDWEFFGPGTRLTVL.

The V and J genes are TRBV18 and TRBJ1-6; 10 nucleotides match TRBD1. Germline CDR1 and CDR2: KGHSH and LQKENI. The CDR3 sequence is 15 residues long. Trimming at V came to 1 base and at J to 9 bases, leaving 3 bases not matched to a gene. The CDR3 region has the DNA TGTGCCAGCTCACCACAGGGACAGGGGTTTTCACCCCTCCACTTT. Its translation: CASSPQGQGFSPLHF.

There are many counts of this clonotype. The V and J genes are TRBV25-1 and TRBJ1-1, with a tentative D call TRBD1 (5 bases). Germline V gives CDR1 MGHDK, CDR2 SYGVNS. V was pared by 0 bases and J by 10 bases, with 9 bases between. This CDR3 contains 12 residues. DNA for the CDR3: TGTGCCAGCAGTGAATATGGGGGGAGAGCTTTCTTT. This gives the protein CASSEYGGRAFF.

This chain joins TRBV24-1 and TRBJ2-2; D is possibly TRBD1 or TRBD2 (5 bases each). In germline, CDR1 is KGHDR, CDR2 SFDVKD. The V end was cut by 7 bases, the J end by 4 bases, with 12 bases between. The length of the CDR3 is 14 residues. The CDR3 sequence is CATSPRGTTGELFF. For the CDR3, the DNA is TGTGCCACCAGCCCCAGAGGGACCACCGGGGAGCTGTTTTTT.

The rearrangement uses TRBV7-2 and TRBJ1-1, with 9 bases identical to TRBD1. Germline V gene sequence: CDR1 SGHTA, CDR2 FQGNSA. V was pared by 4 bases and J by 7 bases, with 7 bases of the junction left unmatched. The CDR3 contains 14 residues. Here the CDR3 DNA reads TGTGCCAGCAGCTCCACGGGACAGGGCAATGAAGCTTTCTTT. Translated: CASSSTGQGNEAFF. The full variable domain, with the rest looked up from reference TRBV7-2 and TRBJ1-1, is GAGVSQSPSNKVTEKGKDVELRCDPISGHTALYWYRQSLGQGLEFLIYFQGNSAPDKSGLPSDRFSAERTGGSVSTLTIQRTQQEDSAVYLCASSSTGQGNEAFFGQGTRLTVV.

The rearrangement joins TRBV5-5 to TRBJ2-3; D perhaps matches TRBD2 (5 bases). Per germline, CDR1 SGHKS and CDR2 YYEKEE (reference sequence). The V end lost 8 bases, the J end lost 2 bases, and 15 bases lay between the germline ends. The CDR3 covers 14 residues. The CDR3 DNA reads TGTGCCAGGAGCCCTGGACTCTTCACAGATACGCAGTATTTT. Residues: CARSPGLFTDTQYF. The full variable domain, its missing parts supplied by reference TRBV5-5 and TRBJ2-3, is DAGVTQSPTHLIKTRGQQVTLRCSPISGHKSVSWYQQVLGQGPQFIFQYYEKEERGRGNFPDRFSARQFPNYSSELNVNALLLGDSALYLCARSPGLFTDTQYFGPGTRLTVL.

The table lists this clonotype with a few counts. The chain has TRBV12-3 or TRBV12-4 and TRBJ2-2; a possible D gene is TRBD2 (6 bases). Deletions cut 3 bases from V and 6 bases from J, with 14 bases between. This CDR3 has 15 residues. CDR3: CASSLEAGWAGELFF. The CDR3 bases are TGTGCCAGCAGTTTGGAGGCGGGGTGGGCCGGGGAGCTGTTTTTT.

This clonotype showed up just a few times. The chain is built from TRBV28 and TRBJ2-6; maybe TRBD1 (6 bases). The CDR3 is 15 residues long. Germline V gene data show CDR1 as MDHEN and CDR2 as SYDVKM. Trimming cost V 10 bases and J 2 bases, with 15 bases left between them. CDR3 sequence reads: CAIADQGTGANVLTF. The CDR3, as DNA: TGTGCCATTGCGGATCAGGGGACTGGGGCCAACGTCCTGACTTTC.

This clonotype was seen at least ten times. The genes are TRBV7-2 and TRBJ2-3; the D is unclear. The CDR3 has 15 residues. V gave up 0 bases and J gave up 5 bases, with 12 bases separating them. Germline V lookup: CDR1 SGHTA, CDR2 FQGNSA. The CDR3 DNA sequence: TGTGCCAGCAGCTTAGCGACCGAAAGGAAAGATACGCAGTATTTT. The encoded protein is CASSLATERKDTQYF.

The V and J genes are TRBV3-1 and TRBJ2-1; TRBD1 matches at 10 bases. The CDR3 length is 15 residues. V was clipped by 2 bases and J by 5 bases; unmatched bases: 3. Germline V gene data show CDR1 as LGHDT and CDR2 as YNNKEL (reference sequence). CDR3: CASSQWGQGHNEQFF. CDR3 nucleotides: TGTGCCAGCAGCCAATGGGGACAGGGGCACAATGAGCAGTTCTTC.

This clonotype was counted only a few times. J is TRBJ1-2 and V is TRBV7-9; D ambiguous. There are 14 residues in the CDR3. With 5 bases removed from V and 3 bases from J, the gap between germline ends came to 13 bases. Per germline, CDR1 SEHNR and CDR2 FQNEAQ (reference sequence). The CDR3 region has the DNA TGTGCCAGCAGCGGCCGGACGGGCGACTATGGCTACACCTTC. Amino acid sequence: CASSGRTGDYGYTF.

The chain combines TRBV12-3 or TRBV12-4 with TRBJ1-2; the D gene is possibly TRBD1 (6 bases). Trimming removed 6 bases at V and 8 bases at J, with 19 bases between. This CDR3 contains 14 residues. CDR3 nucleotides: TGTGCCAGCAGATATGACAGGCGTTTGGACGGCTACACCTTC. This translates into CASRYDRRLDGYTF.

For the CDR3, the DNA is TGTGCCAGCAGCACATGGACAGACCGGTCTTTCAGGGAGCTGTTTTTT. Translated: CASSTWTDRSFRELFF. The chain couples TRBV7-6 to TRBJ2-2; D might be TRBD1 (6 bases). The CDR3 runs 16 residues. V was cut by 5 bases and J by 9 bases, with 22 bases left in between. The V gene's germline CDR1 is SGHVS and CDR2 FNYEAQ.

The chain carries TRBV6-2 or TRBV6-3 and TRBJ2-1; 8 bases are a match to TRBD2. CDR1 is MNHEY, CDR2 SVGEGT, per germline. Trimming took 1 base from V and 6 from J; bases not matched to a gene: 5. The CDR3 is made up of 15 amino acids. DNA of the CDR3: TGTGCCAGCAGTTACTGGCGGGAGGATGGCAATGAGCAGTTCTTC. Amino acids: CASSYWREDGNEQFF.

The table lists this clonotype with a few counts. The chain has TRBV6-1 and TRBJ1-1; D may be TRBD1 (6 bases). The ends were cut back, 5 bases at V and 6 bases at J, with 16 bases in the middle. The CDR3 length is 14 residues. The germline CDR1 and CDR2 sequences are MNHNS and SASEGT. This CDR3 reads CASSPRRNRAEAFF. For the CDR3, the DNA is TGTGCCAGCAGTCCCCGGAGGAACAGGGCTGAAGCTTTCTTT.